This T cell receptor beta chain is from a study of blood T cell repertoires in COVID-19. At the level of the study: Sample material is recorded as cDNA or gDNA derived from T cells, B-cell-depleted T cells, or PBMCs.

The junction had 4 bases not matched to a gene; V was cut back by 3 bases and J by 5 bases. The CDR3 loop spans 15 amino acids. Germline CDR1 MNHNS, CDR2 SASEGT. The authors' processing: The assay estimated nucleated cells by amplifying reference gene primers. TCRdb keeps only in-frame clones here, not all; method: immunoSEQ multiplex PCR. Clonal size and the V and J genes are those of that table, whereas D and trimming came from the DNA. The data show about 210,000 clones, about 83% seen once. Specimen: peripheral blood. V and J are TRBV6-1 and TRBJ1-6; 7 positions match TRBD1. The origin of this receptor is a man aged 50-59 years with active or convalescent COVID-19. As DNA, the CDR3 is TGTGCCAGCAGTGACCCGACAGGGAATAATTCACCCCTCCACTTT. Translation: CASSDPTGNNSPLHF.